This is a list of T cell receptor beta chains from one sample in a study of vaccination effects on CD4 cells after COVID-19. Sequenced by immunoSEQ multiplex PCR; TCRdb stores in-frame clones only, minus some. The sample includes more than 20,000 clones, about 76% of them seen just once. These TCRs' antigens remain unknown. This specimen consisted of CD4+ T cells from PBMCs cultured with HCoV-NL63 spike peptides, obtained before COVID-19 vaccination. The source is a human donor who had a prior SARS-CoV-2 infection. The CDR3 runs from the conserved cysteine through the conserved F or W. Fields, in order: D gene, V gene, J gene, clone size, CDR3 DNA, CDR3 protein. The D gene is left open where the match is weak. Size tells how often a clone was seen (once, few, many) or the class of an expanded clone, and some rows leave it out.

>NA|TRBV6-1|TRBJ1-2|NA
TGTGCCAGCAGTGAAAGTACAGGGCACTATGGCTACACCTTC
CASSESTGHYGYTF
>NA|TRBV2|TRBJ2-7|NA
TGTGCCACCGAATTAGACGGAGGATCCGAGCAGTACTTC
CATELDGGSEQYF
>TRBD2|TRBV5-5|TRBJ2-5|NA
TGTGCCAGCAGCTTATCGAGCGGGACGAAGCGGGAGACCCAGTACTTC
CASSLSSGTKRETQYF
>TRBD2|TRBV3-1/TRBV3-2|TRBJ2-6|NA
TGTGCCAGCAGCCGTAGCGGGAGTAGCTCTGGGGCCAACGTCCTGACTTTC
CASSRSGSSSGANVLTF
>TRBD2|TRBV27|TRBJ2-3|once
TGTGCCAGCAGTTATGTGGGTGGGGGGGGAGACTTAAGAACAGATACGCAGTATTTT
CASSYVGGGGDLRTDTQYF
>TRBD1|TRBV25-1|TRBJ1-5|NA
TGTGCCAGCAGTGGGGCAGGGGGGGATCAGCCCCAGCATTTT
CASSGAGGDQPQHF
>NA|TRBV18|TRBJ2-2|NA
TGTGCCAGCTCACCTTCAGGGGACCCCACCGGGGAGCTGTTTTTT
CASSPSGDPTGELFF
>NA|TRBV7-8|TRBJ1-2|NA
TGTGCCAGCAGCTTACGGGTGGTGAAGGGGGAGTTTAACTATGGCTACACCTTC
CASSLRVVKGEFNYGYTF
>NA|TRBV19|TRBJ2-5|NA
TGTGCCAGTAGTAGCCCAGAACGAGGGGGTAGTAAGACCCAGTACTTC
CASSSPERGGSKTQYF
>NA|TRBV10-3|TRBJ2-7|few
TGTGCCATCAGTTCGTCAGGCTACGAGCAGTACTTC
CAISSSGYEQYF
>NA|TRBV19|TRBJ1-1|NA
TGTGCCAGTAGTAACCGACTTCTATCTGAAGCTTTCTTT
CASSNRLLSEAFF
>NA|TRBV12-5|TRBJ1-3|NA
TGTGCTAGTGGTTTGGTAAACTCTGGAAACACCATATATTTT
CASGLVNSGNTIYF
>TRBD2|TRBV6-2/TRBV6-3|TRBJ2-1|NA
TGTGCCAGCAGTTACCCCTCTAGCGGGAGAATCTTC
CASSYPSSGRIF
>NA|TRBV6-2/TRBV6-3|TRBJ2-5|NA
TGTGCCAGCAGTTACTTCCGGGAAGGCACCCAGTACTTC
CASSYFREGTQYF
>NA|TRBV12-3/TRBV12-4|TRBJ1-2|NA
TGTGCCAGCAGCATAACAGCTTATGGCTACACCTTC
CASSITAYGYTF
>TRBD2|TRBV2|TRBJ2-3|NA
TGTGCCAGCATCCAGCGGGGGGCAAGCACAGATACGCAGTATTTT
CASIQRGASTDTQYF
>NA|TRBV14|TRBJ1-3|NA
TGTGCCAGCAGCCAACCAGATCCTAGCTCTGGAAACACCATATATTTT
CASSQPDPSSGNTIYF
>TRBD2|TRBV30|TRBJ2-5|NA
TGTGCCTGGAGCTTTAAATGGGGGACTAGCGGGATGGAGACCCAGTACTTC
CAWSFKWGTSGMETQYF
>TRBD1|TRBV6-2/TRBV6-3|TRBJ2-7|NA
TGTGCCAGCAGTTCCGGACAGGGGGATTTTTACGAGCAGTACTTC
CASSSGQGDFYEQYF
>TRBD2|TRBV7-2|TRBJ2-5|NA
TGTGCCAGCAGCTGGGGACTAGCGGGAAGACAAGAGACCCAGTACTTC
CASSWGLAGRQETQYF
>TRBD1|TRBV15|TRBJ2-5|NA
TGTGCCACCAGCAGGACAGGGCAAGAGACCCAGTACTTC
CATSRTGQETQYF
>NA|TRBV5-6|TRBJ1-5|NA
TGTGCCAGCAGCCAGAATAGCAATCAGCCCCAGCATTTT
CASSQNSNQPQHF
>TRBD1|TRBV7-2|TRBJ2-5|NA
TGTGCCAGCAGCACCCGGACAGGGGGCGCGGGAGAGACCCAGTACTTC
CASSTRTGGAGETQYF
>NA|TRBV12-3/TRBV12-4|TRBJ1-1|NA
TGTGCCAGCAGTGGGGGCGGAGGTTTACGAGCTTTCTTT
CASSGGGGLRAFF
>NA|TRBV5-1|TRBJ1-4|few
TGCGCCAGCAGCCCGACGGGACATAGCGAAGAAAAACTGTTTTTT
CASSPTGHSEEKLFF
>NA|TRBV7-9|TRBJ2-3|once
TGTGCCAGCAGCTCCCGAAGGACCCAGAGGGATACGCAGTATTTT
CASSSRRTQRDTQYF